A selection of T cell receptor beta chains follows, all from one sample in a study of blood T cell repertoires in COVID-19. Libraries were prepared by immunoSEQ multiplex PCR; TCRdb keeps only in-frame clonotypes and omits some of them. In the table there are roughly 30,000 clones, 93% of which are singletons. Input material: peripheral blood. The receptors here all came from a human donor in a cohort sampled during active COVID-19. Both conserved end residues are part of each CDR3. Fields, in order: J gene, D gene, clone size, V gene, CDR3 DNA, CDR3 protein. D genes are given only for firm matches. The size field is filled for only some rows; it gives once, few, many or a size class.

TRBJ2-1	-	-	TRBV18	TGTGCCAGCTCACCATGGGGTGACAGTGACAATGAGCAGTTCTTC	CASSPWGDSDNEQFF
TRBJ1-4	-	-	TRBV5-4	TGTGCCAGCAGCGCGGGACGGGAATATGAAAAACTGTTTTTT	CASSAGREYEKLFF
TRBJ1-1	TRBD1	-	TRBV28	TGTGCCAGCAGTTTAGAGCTTGGGACAGGGTGGTGGACTGAAGCTTTCTTT	CASSLELGTGWWTEAFF
TRBJ1-4	-	-	TRBV14	TGTGCCAGCAGCCAATACCTGAGCGATGAAAAACTGTTTTTT	CASSQYLSDEKLFF
TRBJ2-7	TRBD1	-	TRBV28	TGTGCCAGCAGTTTGGGACAGGGGGGCTCCTACGAGCAGTACTTC	CASSLGQGGSYEQYF
TRBJ2-3	-	-	TRBV30	TGTGCCTGGAGGGTACAGGAAGATACGCAGTATTTT	CAWRVQEDTQYF
TRBJ2-1	-	-	TRBV2	TGTGCCGGAGGCCTGGGGGACAACTACAATGAGCAGTTCTTC	CAGGLGDNYNEQFF
TRBJ2-7	TRBD1	-	TRBV30	TGTGCCTGGAGTGGGGACAGAGCTTACGAGCAGTACTTC	CAWSGDRAYEQYF
TRBJ1-2	-	few	TRBV15	TGTGCCACCAGCAGAGATCTGGGGGGAGGAGGCTACACCTTC	CATSRDLGGGGYTF
TRBJ1-5	-	-	TRBV15	TGTGCCACCAGCAGCGATTCTAACAGAATTAATAGCAATCAGCCCCAGCATTTT	CATSSDSNRINSNQPQHF
TRBJ1-2	-	-	TRBV28	TGTGCCAGCAGTTTATTTCCCGCCTCTATTTATGGCTACACCTTC	CASSLFPASIYGYTF
TRBJ2-7	TRBD1	-	TRBV6-2/TRBV6-3	TGTGCCAGCAGTCATCAGGGGGCAACCTACGAGCAGTACTTC	CASSHQGATYEQYF
TRBJ2-7	-	-	TRBV10-1	TGCGCCAGCAGTGAGTCGAACAGGCCCCCTTACGAGCAGTACTTC	CASSESNRPPYEQYF
TRBJ1-4	-	-	TRBV19	TGTGCCAGTAGTATCCTAGTAAGGGGTGAAAAACTGTTTTTT	CASSILVRGEKLFF
TRBJ2-7	TRBD2	-	TRBV29-1	TGCAGCGTTGGTAGGACTAGCGGGAACAACGAGCAGTACTTC	CSVGRTSGNNEQYF
TRBJ2-3	-	-	TRBV4-1	TGCGCCAGCAGCCAAGATCGGGGAAGGGTCTTCGATACGCAGTATTTT	CASSQDRGRVFDTQYF
TRBJ1-4	TRBD1	once	TRBV18	TGTGCCAGCTCACCACTAAGGGGGCGCCGCCCAACTAATGAAAAACTGTTTTTT	CASSPLRGRRPTNEKLFF
TRBJ1-5	-	-	TRBV21-1	TGTGCCAGTCACCTATGGGGGACATTTCAGCCCCAGCATTTT	CASHLWGTFQPQHF
TRBJ2-6	-	-	TRBV27	TGTGCCAGCAGTTTATTTTACGGAGGATGGGGCTCTGGGGCCAACGTCCTGACTTTC	CASSLFYGGWGSGANVLTF
TRBJ2-2	TRBD1	-	TRBV11-3	TGTGCCAGCAGCCCGACAGGGGGTATGTTCGACACCGGGGAGCTGTTTTTT	CASSPTGGMFDTGELFF
TRBJ2-7	TRBD1	-	TRBV20-1	TGCAGTGCTAGTGAGGGGTTAGGGGGCAGGGGGCTCATCTACGAGCAGTACTTC	CSASEGLGGRGLIYEQYF
TRBJ2-3	TRBD1	-	TRBV7-2	TGTGCCAGCAGCTTAGGGTGGGACAGGCTCACAGATACGCAGTATTTT	CASSLGWDRLTDTQYF
TRBJ2-7	-	-	TRBV21-1	TGTGCCAGCAACCTTTCCGGGACAGGGGCCTACGAGCAGTACTTC	CASNLSGTGAYEQYF
TRBJ2-3	TRBD2	-	TRBV15	TGTGCCACCAGCAGAGAGAGAGCGGGATATAGCACAGATACGCAGTATTTT	CATSRERAGYSTDTQYF
TRBJ2-1	TRBD2	-	TRBV7-9	TGTGCCAGCAGCCCCCGGACTAGCGGGGGGGCAAATGAGCAGTTCTTC	CASSPRTSGGANEQFF
TRBJ1-1	-	once	TRBV21-1	TGTGCCAGCAGCTCAAAGGTCGAAACAGAGAACACTGAAGCTTTCTTT	CASSSKVETENTEAFF
TRBJ1-1	-	once	TRBV7-6	TGTGCCAGCAGCTTGGGACAGAACACTGAAGCTTTCTTT	CASSLGQNTEAFF
TRBJ2-4	TRBD1	-	TRBV19	TGTGCCAGTACCCGTCCCGGGACAGGACTAGCCAAAAACATTCAGTACTTC	CASTRPGTGLAKNIQYF
TRBJ1-1	-	-	TRBV5-4	TGTGCCAGCAGCTTGGACAGCACTGAAGCTTTCTTT	CASSLDSTEAFF
TRBJ1-1	TRBD1	-	TRBV10-3	TGTGCCATCAGAAGCCGGGACAGGAACACTGAAGCTTTCTTT	CAIRSRDRNTEAFF
TRBJ2-2	TRBD1	-	TRBV14	TGTGCCAGCAGCCAAACGGGACAGGGAAGGTGGGCCGGGGAGCTGTTTTTT	CASSQTGQGRWAGELFF
TRBJ2-7	TRBD1	-	TRBV11-2	TGTGCCAGCAGCCGGTCTGGACAGGGAGTTTCCTACGAGCAGTACTTC	CASSRSGQGVSYEQYF